This T cell receptor beta chain stems from a study of CD8 T cells in Susac syndrome. The wider study: There were Susac syndrome patients who were therapy-naive at blood draw, others on corticosteroids, and others on intravenous immunoglobulin alone.

The V end lost 3 bases, the J end lost 1 base, and 12 bases lay between the germline ends. Germline loops: CDR1 SGDLS, CDR2 YYNGEE. The CDR3 is 15 amino acids. It was with random hexamers that about 0.45 to 1 ug RNA was reverse transcribed. Amplification of TCR beta CDR3 used immunoSEQ multiplex PCR across 54 Vbeta and 13 Jbeta. TCRdb itself ran the immunoSEQ multiplex PCR reads through MiXCR, one entry per CDR3 protein. The sample lists under 95,000 distinct CDR3 sequences; just under 95% were seen once. Findings and caveats of the study: Susac-specific public clones were found in both the total CD8+ and the CD8+ TEMRA repertoires, with about 17 in the former and roughly 5 in the latter.

For this clonotype: As yet, its antigen is unknown.

Specimen: CD8+ T cells from PBMCs. The sequence derives from a human donor with Susac syndrome. This chain uses TRBV9 with TRBJ2-3; D unclear. The CDR3, as DNA: TGTGCCAGCAGCGCGTCGGGTCCTGGCACAGATACGCAGTATTTT. It is translated as CASSASGPGTDTQYF.